Following are 10 T cell receptor beta chains from one sample sequenced in a study of cytomegalovirus exposure and HLA in healthy donors. The PCR employed 60 Vbeta primers together with 13 Jbeta primers. Clones were sequenced by immunoSEQ multiplex PCR, and TCRdb holds only the in-frame ones, with some missing. The table records about 130,000 clones, over 70% of them present only once. The sequenced material came from PBMCs. The origin of the receptors is a woman aged 55-69 years in good health and CMV-seropositive.

The sample holds one count of this clone. The rearrangement links TRBV25-1 to TRBJ2-3, with D tentatively TRBD1 (6 bases). The V end was cut by 3 bases, the J end by 3 bases, with 22 bases between. The CDR3 has 18 amino acids. Germline assignment: CDR1 MGHDK and CDR2 SYGVNS. CDR3 sequence (DNA): TGTGCCAGCAGTGATTCCTACCTGGGGGCCAGAGGAACAGATACGCAGTATTTT. Translation: CASSDSYLGARGTDTQYF.

This clone came up a few times. The V call is TRBV6-6, the J call TRBJ2-5, with TRBD2 identical over 7 bases. Germline CDR1 reads MNHNY; CDR2 reads SVGAGI (reference sequence). CDR3 length: 12 residues. J lost 5 bases, V lost 6 bases, and 3 bases had no gene match. The DNA of the CDR3 is TGTGCCAGCAGGTTGGGGGGGGAGACCCAGTACTTC. This sequence encodes CASRLGGETQYF.

V and J are TRBV10-3 and TRBJ2-5; possible D gene TRBD1, 5 bases. Germline values: CDR1 ENHRY, CDR2 SYGVKD. CDR3 length: 13 amino acids. The V gene lost 0 bases and the J gene lost 5 bases, with 7 bases spanning the gap. CDR3 loop: CAISESAGETQYF. The CDR3 bases are TGTGCCATCAGTGAGTCGGCAGGGGAGACCCAGTACTTC.

The rearrangement joins TRBV29-1 to TRBJ2-2; a weak D match, TRBD1 (6 bases). From germline, CDR1 is SQVTM and CDR2 ANQGSEA. V was pared by 0 bases and J by 6 bases, with 17 bases between. The CDR3 consists of 16 residues. Here the CDR3 DNA reads TGCAGCGTTGAAGACACAGGGAATGGTCTGGCCGGGGAGCTGTTTTTT. Protein sequence: CSVEDTGNGLAGELFF.

The V gene is TRBV29-1, the J gene TRBJ1-2; TRBD1 might be the D (5 bases). The V and J ends lost 6 bases and 4 bases respectively, with 6 bases between them. Germline-derived CDR1 and CDR2 are SQVTM and ANQGSEA. The CDR3 length is 10 residues. The CDR3 here is CSVDSYGYTF. CDR3 DNA sequence: TGCAGCGTCGACAGCTATGGCTACACCTTC.

This clone was found once. The chain links TRBV4-1 to TRBJ1-4; TRBD1 aligns across 7 bases. This CDR3 comprises 17 residues. CDR1 MGHRA and CDR2 YSYEKL come from the germline V gene. Unmatched junction bases numbered 15, after V lost 3 bases and J lost 8 bases. CDR3 DNA sequence: TGCGCCAGCAGCCAGGGGGGACCGACAGGGATGAGGGAAAAACTGTTTTTT. Protein sequence: CASSQGGPTGMREKLFF.

Concerning this clone: One junction end does not reproduce the germline sequence, and a read error may be involved. The chain employs TRBV10-1 and TRBJ2-2; D is uncertain. The CDR3 has 12 residues. Germline loops: CDR1 WNHNN, CDR2 SYGVQD (reference sequence). CDR3: CASSFNTRELFF. The CDR3 region has the DNA TGCGCCAGCAGTTTTAACACCAGGGAGCTGTTTTTT.

This clone was seen only a few times. The chain uses TRBV2 and TRBJ2-5; D gene unclear. Germline values: CDR1 SNHLY, CDR2 FYNNEI. The CDR3 has 11 residues. V gave up 6 bases and J gave up 4 bases, with 6 bases separating them. The CDR3 region has the DNA TGTGCCAGCAGCCCCATAGAGACCCAGTACTTC. Residues: CASSPIETQYF.

This chain joins TRBV6-5 and TRBJ1-5, with TRBD1 matching over 9 bases. CDR3 length: 15 amino acids. V lost 6 bases to trimming and J lost 1 base; unmatched junction nucleotides: 4. The germline V gene has CDR1 MNHEY and CDR2 SVGAGI. The DNA for the CDR3 is TGTGCCAGCAGGAGACAGGGGGGAAGCAATCAGCCCCAGCATTTT. The encoded protein is CASRRQGGSNQPQHF.

This clone was detected only a few times. The chain carries TRBV6-1 and TRBJ1-6, with 11 bases identical to TRBD1. The CDR3 contains 18 residues. Trimming took 3 bases from V and 6 from J; bases not matched to a gene: 10. CDR1 is MNHNS and CDR2 is SASEGT in the germline V gene. The CDR3 DNA reads as TGTGCCAGCAGTGAGAAGGACAGGGGGCTCGCTATTAATTCACCCCTCCACTTT. Its translation is CASSEKDRGLAINSPLHF.